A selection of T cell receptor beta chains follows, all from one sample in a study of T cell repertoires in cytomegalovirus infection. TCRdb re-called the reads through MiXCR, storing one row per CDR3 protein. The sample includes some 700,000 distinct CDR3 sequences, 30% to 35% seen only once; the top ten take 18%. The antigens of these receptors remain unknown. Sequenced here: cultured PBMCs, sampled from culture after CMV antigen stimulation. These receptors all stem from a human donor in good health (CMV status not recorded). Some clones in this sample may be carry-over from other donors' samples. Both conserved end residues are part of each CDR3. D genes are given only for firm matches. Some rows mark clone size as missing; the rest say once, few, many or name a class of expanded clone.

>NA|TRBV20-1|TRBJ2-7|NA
CSAGPLGVGEQYF
TGCAGTGCTGGACCCTTAGGGGTCGGGGAGCAGTACTTC
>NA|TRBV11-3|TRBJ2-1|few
CASSSDSHYNEQFF
TGTGCCAGCAGCTCGGACAGCCACTACAATGAGCAGTTCTTC
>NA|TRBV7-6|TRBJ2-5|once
CASSSRAETQYF
TGTGCCAGCAGCTCCAGGGCTGAGACCCAGTACTTC
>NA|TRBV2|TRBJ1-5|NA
CASSDRGSNQPQHF
TGTGCCAGCAGTGATCGGGGGAGCAATCAGCCCCAGCATTTT
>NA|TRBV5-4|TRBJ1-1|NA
CASSLEGQRTEAFF
TGTGCCAGCAGCTTGGAGGGGCAGAGGACTGAAGCTTTCTTT
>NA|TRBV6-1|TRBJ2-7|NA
CASSEDRSDEQYF
TGTGCCAGCAGTGAAGACAGGTCGGACGAGCAGTACTTC
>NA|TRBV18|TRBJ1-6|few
CASSPVTGRYVSLHF
TGTGCCAGCTCACCAGTGACAGGAAGATATGTTTCCCTCCACTTT
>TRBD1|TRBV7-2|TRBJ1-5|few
CASSSRAGGDQPQHF
TGTGCCAGCAGCTCTCGGGCAGGGGGTGATCAGCCCCAGCATTTT
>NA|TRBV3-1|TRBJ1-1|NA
CASSQDYGSEAFF
TGTGCCAGCAGCCAAGATTACGGGTCGGAAGCTTTCTTT
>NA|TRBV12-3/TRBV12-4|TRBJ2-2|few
CASTWGTGELFF
TGTGCCAGCACTTGGGGGACCGGGGAGCTGTTTTTT
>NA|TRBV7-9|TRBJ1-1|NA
CASGPIKEYTEAFF
TGTGCCAGCGGGCCCATTAAGGAGTACACTGAAGCTTTCTTT
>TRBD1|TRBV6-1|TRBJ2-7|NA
CASSHRGTYEQYF
TGTGCCAGCAGCCACAGGGGAACCTACGAGCAGTACTTC
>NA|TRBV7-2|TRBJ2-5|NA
CASSLPVELAEGAQETQYF
TGTGCCAGCAGCTTACCAGTGGAACTAGCGGAGGGGGCCCAAGAGACCCAGTACTTC
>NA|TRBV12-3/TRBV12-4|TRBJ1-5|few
CASSLQANSNQPQHF
TGTGCCAGCAGTTTACAGGCCAATAGCAATCAGCCCCAGCATTTT
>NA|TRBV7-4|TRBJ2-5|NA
CAVGGETQYF
TGTGCGGTAGGAGGAGAGACCCAGTACTTC
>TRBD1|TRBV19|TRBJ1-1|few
CAGSKTGAGEAFF
TGTGCCGGGTCCAAAACAGGGGCTGGGGAAGCTTTCTTT
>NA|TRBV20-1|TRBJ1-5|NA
CSAGTTVGQPQHF
TGCAGTGCCGGAACGACGGTAGGGCAGCCCCAGCATTTT
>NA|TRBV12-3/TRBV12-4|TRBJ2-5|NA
CASSLGLGTSIHF
TGTGCCAGCAGTTTAGGGCTCGGGACTTCCATTCACTTC
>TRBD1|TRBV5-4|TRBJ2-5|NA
CASSPTGKETQYF
TGTGCCAGCAGCCCGACAGGGAAAGAGACCCAGTACTTC
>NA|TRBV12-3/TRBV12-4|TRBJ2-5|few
CASRHTSNQETQYF
TGTGCCAGCAGACATACTAGCAACCAAGAGACCCAGTACTTC
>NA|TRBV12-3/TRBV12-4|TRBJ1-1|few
CASLIWGGTEAFF
TGTGCCAGCCTGATTTGGGGAGGCACTGAAGCTTTCTTT
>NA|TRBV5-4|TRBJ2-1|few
CASSRASYEQFF
TGTGCCAGCAGCCGGGCCAGCTATGAGCAGTTCTTC
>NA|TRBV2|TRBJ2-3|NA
CASSEARGSSTDTQYF
TGTGCCAGCAGTGAAGCCCGGGGGAGTAGCACAGATACGCAGTATTTT
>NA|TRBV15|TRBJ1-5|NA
CATSGGGGRGNQPQHF
TGTGCCACCAGCGGGGGGGGGGGACGGGGCAATCAGCCCCAGCATTTT
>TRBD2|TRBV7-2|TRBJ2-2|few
CATGGGPYTGELFF
TGTGCCACGGGGGGGGGACCGTACACCGGGGAGCTGTTTTTT
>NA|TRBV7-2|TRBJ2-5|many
CASSRQGGLQETQYF
TGTGCCAGCAGCCGACAGGGAGGACTGCAAGAGACCCAGTACTTC
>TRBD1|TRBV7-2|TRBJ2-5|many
CASSWTGWAETQYF
TGTGCCAGCAGTTGGACAGGGTGGGCGGAGACCCAGTACTTC
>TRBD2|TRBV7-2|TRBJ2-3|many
CASSLLVGLAGEVDTQYF
TGTGCCAGCAGCTTACTCGTTGGCCTAGCGGGGGAGGTAGATACGCAGTATTTT
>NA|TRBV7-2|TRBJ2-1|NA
CASSMRQAYNEQFF
TGTGCCAGCAGCATGCGACAAGCCTACAATGAGCAGTTCTTC
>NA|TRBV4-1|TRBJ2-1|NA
CASSQEAGYNEQFF
TGCGCCAGCAGCCAAGAGGCGGGGTACAATGAGCAGTTCTTC
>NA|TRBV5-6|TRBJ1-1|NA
CASSLDRYEAFF
TGTGCCAGCAGCTTGGACAGGTACGAAGCTTTCTTT
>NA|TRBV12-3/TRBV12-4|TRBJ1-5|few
CASSLMPPQANQPQHF
TGTGCCAGCAGTTTAATGCCCCCTCAGGCCAATCAGCCCCAGCATTTT
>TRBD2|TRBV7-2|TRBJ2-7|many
CASSLVPGGGHEQYF
TGTGCCAGCAGCTTAGTCCCGGGGGGGGGCCACGAGCAGTACTTC
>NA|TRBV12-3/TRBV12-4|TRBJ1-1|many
CASSHWTVLNTEAFF
TGTGCCAGCAGTCATTGGACGGTTCTGAACACTGAAGCTTTCTTT
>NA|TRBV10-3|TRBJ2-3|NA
CAISENGITDTQYF
TGTGCCATCAGTGAGAATGGGATAACAGATACGCAGTATTTT
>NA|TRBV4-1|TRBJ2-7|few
CASSQGIGKYEQYF
TGCGCCAGCAGCCAAGGGATAGGGAAGTACGAGCAGTACTTC
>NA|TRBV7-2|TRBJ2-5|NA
CASSLVSRTQYF
TGTGCCAGCAGCTTAGTATCGCGGACCCAGTACTTC
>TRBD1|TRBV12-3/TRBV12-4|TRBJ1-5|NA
CASSRFPLGRGAHYSNQPQHF
TGTGCCAGCAGCCGATTCCCCCTCGGCAGGGGGGCTCACTATAGCAATCAGCCCCAGCATTTT
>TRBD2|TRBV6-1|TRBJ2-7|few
CASSGGLAGHEQYF
TGTGCCAGCAGTGGGGGACTAGCGGGACACGAGCAGTACTTC
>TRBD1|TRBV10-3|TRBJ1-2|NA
CGLSGTGRDGYTF
TGTGGTTTATCTGGGACAGGGAGAGATGGCTACACCTTC
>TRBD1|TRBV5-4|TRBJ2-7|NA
CASSPGQGDAYEQYF
TGTGCCAGCAGCCCGGGACAGGGGGACGCCTACGAGCAGTACTTC
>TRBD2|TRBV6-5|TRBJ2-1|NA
CASSRRVSGRAYLNEQFF
TGTGCCAGCAGTAGGCGCGTTAGCGGGAGGGCCTATTTAAATGAGCAGTTCTTC
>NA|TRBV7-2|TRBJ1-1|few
CASSILGGRNTEAFF
TGTGCCAGCAGCATCCTCGGGGGCAGGAACACTGAAGCTTTCTTT
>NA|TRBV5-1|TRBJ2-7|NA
CASSDGVYEQYF
TGCGCCAGCAGCGACGGGGTGTACGAGCAGTACTTC
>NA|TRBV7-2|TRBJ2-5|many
CASSLSGRQETQYF
TGTGCCAGCAGCCTCAGTGGCAGACAAGAGACCCAGTACTTC
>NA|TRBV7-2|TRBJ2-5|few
CASSLVTYQETQYF
TGTGCCAGCAGCTTAGTAACGTACCAAGAGACCCAGTACTTC
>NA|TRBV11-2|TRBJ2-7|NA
CASSFSLNEQYF
TGTGCCAGCAGCTTTTCGCTTAACGAGCAGTACTTC
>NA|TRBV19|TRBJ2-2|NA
CASCGVVNTGELFF
TGTGCCAGTTGCGGGGTGGTTAACACCGGGGAGCTGTTTTTT
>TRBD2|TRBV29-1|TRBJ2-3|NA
CSVHEAGVNLSTDTQYF
TGCAGCGTTCACGAAGCGGGAGTAAATCTTAGCACAGATACGCAGTATTTT
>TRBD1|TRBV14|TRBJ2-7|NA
CASRGDRDYEQYF
TGTGCCAGCAGAGGGGACAGGGACTACGAGCAGTACTTC
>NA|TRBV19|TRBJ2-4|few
CASRGNIQYF
TGTGCCAGCAGGGGAAACATTCAGTACTTC
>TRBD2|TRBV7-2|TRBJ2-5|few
CASSYTERGGTQYF
TGTGCCAGCAGCTATACCGAGCGGGGGGGTACCCAGTACTTC
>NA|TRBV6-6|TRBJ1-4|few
CASSAHGARANEKLFF
TGTGCCAGCTCCGCTCATGGGGCTAGGGCTAATGAAAAACTGTTTTTT
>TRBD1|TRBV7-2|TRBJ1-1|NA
CASSLQGGGDTEAFF
TGTGCCAGCAGCTTACAGGGAGGGGGCGACACTGAAGCTTTCTTT
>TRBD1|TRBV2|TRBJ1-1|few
CASSEGASNTEAFF
TGTGCCAGCAGCGAGGGGGCCTCGAACACTGAAGCTTTCTTT